This T cell receptor beta chain was documented in a study of shared clonotypes between healthy human individuals. Generated by immunoSEQ multiplex PCR, the TCRdb table keeps only in-frame clones and is missing some. The sample contains some 470,000 clones, 75% to 85% of which appear only once. From germline, CDR1 is MNHEY and CDR2 SVGAGI. The CDR3 consists of 12 residues. The ends were cut back, 4 bases at V and 8 bases at J, with 11 bases in the middle. The material sequenced was PBMCs. The rearrangement joins TRBV6-5 to TRBJ1-2, with a weak D call TRBD1 (6 bases). The sequence came from a woman between 40 and 50 years old in good health. Some clones in this sample may be carry-over from other donors' samples. The chain's CDR3 is CASSFRGGGYTF. The CDR3 nucleotides read TGTGCCAGCAGTTTCAGGGGAGGCGGCTACACCTTC.